This T cell receptor (beta chain) is drawn from a study of shared clonotypes between healthy human individuals. This clone was seen a single time. This table comes from immunoSEQ multiplex PCR, and its TCRdb copy is limited to in-frame clones, with some not included. The sample has some 1.4 million clones; approximately 96% are singletons. Trimming took 4 bases from V and 2 from J, leaving 21 bases between them. This CDR3 contains 17 residues. Per the germline V gene, CDR1 is MNHNS and CDR2 is SASEGT. This chain links TRBV6-1 with TRBJ2-7; D uncertain. The sequenced material came from naive CD4+ T cells sorted from blood. The sample's subset: CD45RA+ positively selected. The TCR comes from a young man in good health. CDR3 protein: CASSAYQITGKTYEQYF. The DNA for the CDR3 is TGTGCCAGCAGTGCCTATCAGATTACGGGCAAGACCTACGAGCAGTACTTC.